This TCR beta chain came from a study of T-cell memory formation after mild COVID-19. The overall study: TCR clusters mostly belonged to single donors. General study results and limits: Those CD4+ clones that contracted were mainly in CM and EM (CD8+ ones in EMRA). Contracting clones, day 15 to 85, had balanced CD4/CD8, and later expanders favored CD4+. Day 37-peaking second-wave clones had unconfirmed SARS-CoV-2 specificity.

Using its own MiXCR run on the 5' RACE reads, TCRdb lists one record per CDR3 protein. The sample carries roughly 13,000 distinct CDR3 sequences, 13% to 15% recorded once. This clonotype was seen at least ten times. The antigen remains unidentified. Sequenced: PBMCs or a T cell subset sorted from them (not recorded which). The TCR originated in a man younger than 35 who had mild COVID-19 (a few samples of this study predate the infection). Cell type and time point are not known.

In DNA, the CDR3 is TGCGCCAGCAACCTCGGGGTAGGGATTTCCTACGAGCAGTACTTC. As protein: CASNLGVGISYEQYF. The V call is TRBV23-1, the J call TRBJ2-7; possibly TRBD2 for D (5 bases). TRBV23-1 is designated an ORF whose function remains uncertain. V lost 7 bases, J lost 1 base, and 17 bases lay in between. The CDR3 consists of 15 residues.